A selection of T cell receptor beta chains follows, all from one sample in a study of T-cell memory formation after mild COVID-19. TCRdb re-analysed the 5' RACE reads in MiXCR, keeping a single row per CDR3 protein. The sample contains over 450,000 distinct CDR3 sequences, approximately 20% of which appear only once. What was sequenced was PBMCs or a T cell subset sorted from them (not recorded which). These receptors were obtained from an adult woman who had mild COVID-19 (a few samples of this study predate the infection). Cell type and time point are not known. Each CDR3 is given with its conserved first and last residue. A D gene is named only where the DNA matches it firmly. Not every row has a clone size; where given, it reads once, few, many or a size class.

D,size,J,V,DNA,CDR3
.,.,TRBJ1-5,TRBV6-1,TGTGCCAGCAGAGAGGCGGGGGTTCGCAATCAGCCCCAGCATTTT,CASREAGVRNQPQHF
.,few,TRBJ2-7,TRBV4-1,TGCGCCAGCAGCCGACCGGTAACAGGAGGAGACGAGCAGTACTTC,CASSRPVTGGDEQYF
.,.,TRBJ2-4,TRBV7-9,TGTGCCAGCAGCCCCCCCGTGGGAGCCAAAAACATTCAGTACTTC,CASSPPVGAKNIQYF
.,few,TRBJ1-2,TRBV5-1,TGCGCCAGCAGCCCAGCAGGGTCCTATGGCTACACCTTC,CASSPAGSYGYTF
.,few,TRBJ2-4,TRBV4-3,TGCGCCAGCAGCCAAGATTCCGAGACAGCCAGATATTGGGGGGACATTCAGTACTTC,CASSQDSETARYWGDIQYF
TRBD1,.,TRBJ1-1,TRBV7-9,TGTGCAAGCAGCTTACAGGGGGAGGCCACTGAAGCTTTCTTT,CASSLQGEATEAFF
TRBD1,few,TRBJ1-1,TRBV4-2,TGTGCCAGCAGCCGGGACAGGGGAGCTGAAGCTTTCTTT,CASSRDRGAEAFF
.,few,TRBJ1-4,TRBV15,TGTGCCACCAGCAGAGATTTGGGGAATGAAAAACTGTTTTTT,CATSRDLGNEKLFF
.,few,TRBJ2-7,TRBV29-1,TGCAGCGTTGAAGATAGCAGGTACTCCTACGAGCAGTACTTC,CSVEDSRYSYEQYF
TRBD1,.,TRBJ1-1,TRBV25-1,TGTGCCAGCAGCAAACAGGGGTTCTCTGAAGCTTTCTTT,CASSKQGFSEAFF
.,few,TRBJ2-3,TRBV6-1,TGTGCCAGCAGTGAAGGTCAGGGCCACACAGATACGCAGTATTTT,CASSEGQGHTDTQYF
.,.,TRBJ2-3,TRBV7-9,TGTGCCAGCAGCGCCCGGACAGCCTTTCGAAGCACAGATACGCAGTATTTT,CASSARTAFRSTDTQYF
.,.,TRBJ1-3,TRBV18,TGTGCCAGCTCACCTCTGGCAGGCCGCTCTGGAAACACCATATATTTT,CASSPLAGRSGNTIYF
.,.,TRBJ2-3,TRBV6-2/TRBV6-3,TGTGCCAGCAGTTACGGACCGGGACCAGATACGCAGTATTTT,CASSYGPGPDTQYF
.,many,TRBJ2-1,TRBV7-3,TGTGCCAGCAGCTCGAGGGGTCTCCTTAGAGGGGATGAGCAGTTCTTC,CASSSRGLLRGDEQFF
.,few,TRBJ1-1,TRBV5-5,TGTGCCAGCAGCGGACCAGCAGTTTATGAAGCTTTCTTT,CASSGPAVYEAFF
.,.,TRBJ2-1,TRBV10-3,TGTGCCATCACCAACGTGGCCGACAATGAGCAGTTCTTC,CAITNVADNEQFF
.,.,TRBJ2-5,TRBV3-1,TGTGCCAGCAGCCAAGCGGGGGAAGGGACCCAGTACTTC,CASSQAGEGTQYF
TRBD1,few,TRBJ2-1,TRBV7-2,TGTGCCAGCAGCTCTTCCGGGACAGGGAGGGGAAAAAAACAGTTCTTC,CASSSSGTGRGKKQFF
.,.,TRBJ1-5,TRBV18,TGTGCCAGCTCACCACCGGGCAGGGAAAGCTATAGCAATCAGCCCCAGCATTTT,CASSPPGRESYSNQPQHF
TRBD2,few,TRBJ2-7,TRBV9,TGTGCCAGCAGCGAGTCTAGCGGACTCGCCTACGAGCAGTACTTC,CASSESSGLAYEQYF
.,.,TRBJ2-5,TRBV5-4,TGTGCCAGCAGGTCCTGGACACTGCAAGAGACCCAGTACTTC,CASRSWTLQETQYF
TRBD1,few,TRBJ1-4,TRBV4-1,TGCGCCAGCAGCCCCCTCCACAGGGGATCTAATGAAAAACTGTTTTTT,CASSPLHRGSNEKLFF
TRBD2,few,TRBJ2-7,TRBV24-1,TGTGCCACCAGTGATTGGCCGACTAGCGGGAGCTCCTACGAGCAGTACTTC,CATSDWPTSGSSYEQYF
.,.,TRBJ2-7,TRBV25-1,TGTGCCAGCATGGGGGCAGACCGCTACGAGCAGTACTTC,CASMGADRYEQYF
.,.,TRBJ1-2,TRBV12-3/TRBV12-4,TGTGCCAGCAGTCCACTCTTAGACAGCTACGGCTATGGCTACACCTTC,CASSPLLDSYGYGYTF
.,few,TRBJ1-1,TRBV12-3/TRBV12-4,TGTGCCAGCAGTTTACCCCACAGGGTCCCCACTGAAGCTTTCTTT,CASSLPHRVPTEAFF
.,.,TRBJ2-1,TRBV7-9,TGTGCCAGTATCGATTGGGGCGATGAGCAGTTCTTC,CASIDWGDEQFF
.,.,TRBJ2-5,TRBV29-1,TGCAGCGTTGAAGGCAGCAACCAAGAGACCCAGTACTTC,CSVEGSNQETQYF
.,.,TRBJ1-1,TRBV7-6,TGTGCCAGCAGCCTGCAGGGTATGGACACTGAAGCTTTCTTT,CASSLQGMDTEAFF
.,few,TRBJ1-1,TRBV5-1,TGCGCCAGCAGCACGGGCCGGGGGAACACTGAAGCTTTCTTT,CASSTGRGNTEAFF
.,.,TRBJ1-1,TRBV7-8,TGTGCCAGCAGCTTAGCGGGGCCGGGGGTAGAAGCTTTCTTT,CASSLAGPGVEAFF
TRBD1,.,TRBJ1-2,TRBV12-3/TRBV12-4,TGTGCCAGCAGGTTAGACGGGACAGGGAACTATGGCTACACCTTC,CASRLDGTGNYGYTF
.,few,TRBJ2-5,TRBV4-1,TGCGCCAGCAGCCAAGAAACGGAACCTCAAGAGACCCAGTACTTC,CASSQETEPQETQYF
.,few,TRBJ1-5,TRBV19,TGTGCCAGTAGTATTTCAGGATTTAGCAATCAGCCCCAGCATTTT,CASSISGFSNQPQHF
.,.,TRBJ1-4,TRBV5-6,TGTGCCAGCAGCTTGGGAGGACAGTATGAAAAACTGTTTTTT,CASSLGGQYEKLFF
.,.,TRBJ2-2,TRBV4-1,TGCGCCAGCAGCCAGCTCGGTCAGGGATGGGCCGGGGAGCTGTTTTTT,CASSQLGQGWAGELFF
.,few,TRBJ2-2,TRBV7-2,TGTGCCAGCAGCCTCGAGGCTGGGGCCGGGGAGCTGTTTTTT,CASSLEAGAGELFF
.,few,TRBJ1-1,TRBV18,TGTGCCAGCTCACCGGCAACGCACACTGAAGCTTTCTTT,CASSPATHTEAFF
TRBD2,.,TRBJ2-1,TRBV6-5,TGTGCCAGCAGTTACTTCTGGCTAGCGGGCTACAATGAGCAGTTCTTC,CASSYFWLAGYNEQFF
TRBD1,few,TRBJ1-5,TRBV18,TGTGCCAGCTCACCAGGACAGGGATCCTATAGCAATCAGCCCCAGCATTTT,CASSPGQGSYSNQPQHF
.,.,TRBJ1-1,TRBV29-1,TGCAGCGTCTCCCGGGGGGCTGGAGAAGCTTTCTTT,CSVSRGAGEAFF
.,few,TRBJ2-1,TRBV11-2,TGTGCCAGCACCACTCCTGAATGGATGGGGGGCAATGAGCAGTTCTTC,CASTTPEWMGGNEQFF
.,.,TRBJ2-1,TRBV3-1,TGTGCCAGCAGCCAAGTTTCTTGGGGCGGCAATGAGCAGTTCTTC,CASSQVSWGGNEQFF
.,.,TRBJ2-1,TRBV29-1,TGCAGCGTTGAGTCTGGGAAGGTCTTAAATGAGCAGTTCTTC,CSVESGKVLNEQFF
.,.,TRBJ1-1,TRBV5-1,TGCGCCAGCAGCGTTAGACCAGGGGACAACACTGAAGCTTTCTTT,CASSVRPGDNTEAFF
TRBD1,.,TRBJ2-5,TRBV12-3/TRBV12-4,TGTGCCAGCAGTTTCCAGGGGGCGGTTTGGGAGACCCAGTACTTC,CASSFQGAVWETQYF
.,.,TRBJ2-1,TRBV21-1,TGTGCCAGCAGCAAAGCCTGGCTAGCGGAATACAATGAGCAGTTCTTC,CASSKAWLAEYNEQFF
TRBD1,few,TRBJ1-1,TRBV3-1,TGTGCCAGCAGCCCCTTCCACAGGGGGCTTAACACTGAAGCTTTCTTT,CASSPFHRGLNTEAFF
.,.,TRBJ1-4,TRBV12-3/TRBV12-4,TGTGCCAGCAGTTTGACCGGGGGGTACCGTGAAAAACTGTTTTTT,CASSLTGGYREKLFF
.,.,TRBJ2-7,TRBV6-2/TRBV6-3,TGTGCCAGCAGCCTTAAAGCGGAAGCCTACGAGCAGTACTTC,CASSLKAEAYEQYF
TRBD1,.,TRBJ2-7,TRBV6-2/TRBV6-3,TGTGCCAGCAGTTATCTACCAGGGGGCGTTTTCTACGAGCAGTACTTC,CASSYLPGGVFYEQYF
TRBD1,.,TRBJ2-7,TRBV12-3/TRBV12-4,TGTGCCAGCAGTTCCCCACAGGGGGCGGGGGAGCAGTACTTC,CASSSPQGAGEQYF
.,few,TRBJ2-1,TRBV4-3,TGCGCCAGCAGCCAAGATATGCACTATCAGCAGTTCTTC,CASSQDMHYQQFF